The clone carrying this TCR beta chain showed up just a few times. Per the study methods: Quality scores were absent from the junction-only immunoSEQ sequences, so filtering differed. Only in-frame clones appear in the TCRdb table, and some are missing; sequencing was by immunoSEQ multiplex PCR. The V and J calls and clone size are taken from that table; D and trimming were inferred from the DNA. The sample lists fewer than 350,000 clones; more than 75% were seen once. Germline V gene sequence: CDR1 MNHEY, CDR2 SMNVEV (reference sequence). The CDR3 length is 13 residues. With 5 bases removed from V and 10 bases from J, the gap between germline ends came to 14 bases. This sample is part of a study of shared clonotypes between healthy human individuals.

The specimen was memory CD8+ T cells sorted from blood. As for subset: CD45RO+ cells pooled with CCR7-negative TemRA cells. The TCR comes from a man younger than 35 in good health. The chain combines TRBV27 with TRBJ1-4; the D gene is possibly TRBD1 (6 bases). CDR3 protein: CASSLGGTPKLFF. CDR3 nucleotides: TGTGCCAGCAGTCTGGGCGGGACACCAAAACTGTTTTTT.